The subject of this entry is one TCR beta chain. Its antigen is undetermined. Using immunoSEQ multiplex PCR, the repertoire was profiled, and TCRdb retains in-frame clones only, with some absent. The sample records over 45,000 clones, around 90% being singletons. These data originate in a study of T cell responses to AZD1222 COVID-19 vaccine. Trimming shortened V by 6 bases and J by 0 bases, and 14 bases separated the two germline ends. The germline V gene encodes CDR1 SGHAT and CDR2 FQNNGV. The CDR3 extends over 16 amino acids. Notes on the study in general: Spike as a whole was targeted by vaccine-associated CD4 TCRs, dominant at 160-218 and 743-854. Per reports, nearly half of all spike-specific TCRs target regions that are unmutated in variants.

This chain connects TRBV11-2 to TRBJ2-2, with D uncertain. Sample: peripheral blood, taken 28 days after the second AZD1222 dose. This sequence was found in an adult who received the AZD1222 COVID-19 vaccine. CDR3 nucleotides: TGTGCCAGCAGGTTGCATACGACCACGAACACCGGGGAGCTGTTTTTT. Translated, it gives CASRLHTTTNTGELFF. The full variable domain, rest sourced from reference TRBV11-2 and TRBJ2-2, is EAGVAQSPRYKIIEKRQSVAFWCNPISGHATLYWYQQILGQGPKLLIQFQNNGVVDDSQLPKDRFSAERLKGVDSTLKIQPAKLEDSAVYLCASRLHTTTNTGELFFGEGSRLTVL.